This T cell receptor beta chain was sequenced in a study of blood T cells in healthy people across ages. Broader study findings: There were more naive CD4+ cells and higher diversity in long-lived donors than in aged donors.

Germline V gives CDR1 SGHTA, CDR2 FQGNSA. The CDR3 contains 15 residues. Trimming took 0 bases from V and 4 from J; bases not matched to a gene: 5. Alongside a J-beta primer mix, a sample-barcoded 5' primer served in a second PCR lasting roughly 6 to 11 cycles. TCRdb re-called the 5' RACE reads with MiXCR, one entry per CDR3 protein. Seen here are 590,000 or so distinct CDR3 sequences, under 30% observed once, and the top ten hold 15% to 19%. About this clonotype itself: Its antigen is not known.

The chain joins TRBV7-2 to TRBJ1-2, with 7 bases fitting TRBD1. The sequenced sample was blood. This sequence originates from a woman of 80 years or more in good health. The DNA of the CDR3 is TGTGCCAGCAGCTTAGCTAATGAGGGGGCCTATGGCTACACCTTC. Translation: CASSLANEGAYGYTF.